A selection of T cell receptor beta chains follows, all from one sample in a study of blood T cell repertoires in COVID-19. Sequencing was performed with immunoSEQ multiplex PCR; in TCRdb, only in-frame clones are kept and a portion is missing. The table lists 100,000 to 150,000 clones, just under 85% of them singletons, with roughly 15% in the top ten. Specimen: peripheral blood. Receptors were obtained from a woman aged 45-65 years with acute or convalescent COVID-19. The CDR3 runs from the conserved cysteine through the conserved F or W. The D gene is left open where the match is weak.

D gene	V gene	J gene	CDR3 protein
TRBD1	TRBV5-1	TRBJ1-1	CASVPGTGIGTEAFF
.	TRBV5-1	TRBJ2-1	CASSLAPSSSYNEQFF
TRBD2	TRBV6-5	TRBJ2-7	CASTPRGGTTYEQYF
.	TRBV5-1	TRBJ1-2	CASSPRENYGYTF
TRBD1	TRBV4-2	TRBJ1-1	CASSQIGTGADGAFF
.	TRBV30	TRBJ2-1	CAWSGAANYYNEQFF
TRBD2	TRBV4-1	TRBJ2-3	CASSRGPSGDTSDTQYF
.	TRBV30	TRBJ2-7	CAWSDMTYEQYF
.	TRBV5-1	TRBJ2-1	CASRTGTANNEQFF
.	TRBV30	TRBJ1-2	CAWSVRNREGGGYTF
.	TRBV13	TRBJ1-2	CASSLYEGADGYTF
TRBD1	TRBV6-5	TRBJ2-7	CASRETGSTYEQYF
TRBD1	TRBV27	TRBJ1-6	CASSLGTGTNSPLHF
.	TRBV5-1	TRBJ1-4	CASSLEYMNEKLFF
.	TRBV5-4	TRBJ1-1	CASSLSGTNVGEAFF
TRBD1	TRBV19	TRBJ1-3	CASSMLQGSSGNTIYF
.	TRBV2	TRBJ1-4	CASLQAPAGKLFF
TRBD1	TRBV2	TRBJ1-1	CASRPTGTPAANTEAFF
TRBD1	TRBV6-5	TRBJ2-7	CASSHEDRGREQYF
.	TRBV7-6	TRBJ1-1	CASSLIGTGGMNTEAFF
.	TRBV5-4	TRBJ2-1	CASSSPGSYNEQFF
TRBD1	TRBV6-5	TRBJ1-6	CASPSSGTENSPLHF
.	TRBV7-8	TRBJ2-7	CASSFLSYEQYF
.	TRBV4-2	TRBJ1-6	CASSQESPSSYNSPLHF
.	TRBV5-1	TRBJ2-1	CASSLSLDEQFF
TRBD1	TRBV6-5	TRBJ1-5	CASTGQGHGQPQHF
TRBD2	TRBV6-1	TRBJ2-7	CASSEGLAGAYEQYF
.	TRBV2	TRBJ1-1	CASREGRGAFF
TRBD1	TRBV6-1	TRBJ1-3	CASSGLTGDKGQRGNTIYF
.	TRBV5-6	TRBJ1-2	CASSWLGGADGYTF
TRBD1	TRBV24-1	TRBJ1-2	CATSDWGTGDGYTF
TRBD2	TRBV7-7	TRBJ2-1	CASSLGLGLANEQFF
TRBD2	TRBV19	TRBJ2-1	CASGTSGYNEQFF
.	TRBV7-3	TRBJ1-1	CASSPTSLRQTLNTEAFF
.	TRBV27	TRBJ1-1	CASSLATGIGRGVTEAFF
TRBD1	TRBV27	TRBJ1-6	CASRRSLTPGTGNTVHF
.	TRBV10-3	TRBJ2-1	CATQEPSYNEQFF
TRBD1	TRBV5-4	TRBJ1-2	CASSKGGTGDYGYTF
.	TRBV19	TRBJ1-5	CASSISGNSNQPQHF
.	TRBV3-1/TRBV3-2	TRBJ1-4	CASSQRATNEKLFF
.	TRBV9	TRBJ1-2	CASSVAMGQDYGYTF
.	TRBV11-3	TRBJ2-3	CASSLGVRGRLPDTQYF
.	TRBV5-6	TRBJ1-1	CASSFGNTEAFF
.	TRBV5-1	TRBJ1-6	CASSLDTLNSPLHF
.	TRBV19	TRBJ1-6	CASMGAANNSPLHF
TRBD1	TRBV6-2/TRBV6-3	TRBJ1-2	CASSTTGQGALNYGYTF
.	TRBV28	TRBJ1-1	CASSGAMNTEAFF
.	TRBV5-6	TRBJ2-7	CASSLGLRGFEQYF
TRBD2	TRBV27	TRBJ2-1	CASSIAGRGWVRNEQFF